This T cell receptor beta chain was documented in a study of shared clonotypes between healthy human individuals (dated by TCRdb to the early 2020s). About the full investigation: The cohort comprised a couple of women and a few men aged 18 to 49 years. Leukapheresis yielded between about 0.9 and 8.9 billion PBMCs per donor. Libraries were prepared and TCR repertoires were sequenced by different laboratories using diverse techniques, in order to increase sequencing depth and limit assay-specific biases. To estimate repertoire size and how much clonotypes are shared between individuals, the study performed deep sequencing of blood TCR repertoires from a handful of healthy adults. For each donor, CD4 naive and CD4 memory were each given three plates, CD8 naive was given two plates, and CD8 memory was given one plate. Study-wide conclusions, independent of this receptor: Rarefaction of sorted-subset datasets indicated incomplete sequencing despite the large sequencing depth. Pairwise subsampling indicated that sequencing depth was expected to affect the degree of clonotype sharing among donors. Sampling was restricted to blood, and TCR repertoires in tissue are likely to differ from TCR repertoires in blood. Larger estimated clonotype richness was generally found for naive subsets than for memory subsets. Because the study included a small number of donors, the genetic and exposure-history diversity represented was limited. Clonotypes shared by all four sorted-subset donors showed higher generation probabilities than non-shared clonotypes. Across four donors, roughly 5% of naive CD4, more than 3% of naive CD8, about 2.3% of memory CD4, and around 0.4% of memory CD8 clonotypes were shared.

Using the deep immunoSEQ assay, multiplex PCR amplified TCR CDR3 regions from genomic DNA. Extracted genomic DNA from each cell subset was spread evenly across all wells of several immunoSEQ 96-well plates, with each plate serving as a replicate. For sorted subsets, around 0.2 ug of genomic DNA, equivalent to roughly 30,000 T cell genomes, went into each replicate PCR. Purified libraries were quantified with a Qubit 3.0 fluorometer, sized on a Bioanalyzer 2100, and re-quantified with the KAPA Library Quantification kit. Every immunoSEQ 96-well plate was sequenced on a separate single-read 150-cycle Illumina NextSeq 550 flow cell. Under the source paper's analysis protocol: Because the immunoSEQ output held only junctional sequences and lacked quality scores, the filtering could not match the filtering applied to full-length reads. To assign V/J genes and CDR3, sequences were annotated using PyIR, a Python wrapper for IgBLAST v1.9, with IMGT germline references. Any read was removed if the V/J assignment was weak (E-value above 1e-6), the CDR3 was missing, or the read contained stop codons, out-of-frame junctions, or ambiguous translated residues. V3J clonotypes were defined by identical inferred V gene, J gene, and CDR3 amino acid sequence. The percentage overlap between two repertoires was calculated by dividing the number of shared unique clonotypes by the size of the smaller repertoire. Repertoire richness was assessed with RTK rarefaction, the Chao1 estimator, and Recon v2.1 estimates of unobserved clonotypes. OLGA was used to compute generation probabilities for all TCRbeta clonotypes that the gDNA method yielded from several donors. The immuneACCESS repertoire file appears here via TCRdb, limited to in-frame rearrangements. These files lack a portion of the clones; in checked studies, under half of the deficit traces to unresolved V genes, and the cause of the others is not known. V and J calls and clone size are those listed in that table; D and trimming were worked out from the DNA. For this sample there are roughly 520,000 clones; approximately 95% appear just once. Approximately 0.06% of the sample comes from the top ten.

Note on this clone: Its antigen remains unidentified. Base qualities were left out, and no much larger clone turns up one base away.

Including the terminal cysteine and phenylalanine, the CDR3 comprises 15 residues. Only the CDR3 region is kept as DNA, spanning 45 bases read in frame from base 1. CDR1 is given as MNHNS and CDR2 as SASEGT, both from the germline V gene. V is trimmed back by 7 bases and J by 1 base, and the junction contains 7 bases that no gene match accounts for. The donors were healthy, HIV-negative adults with no recently reported acute infections or vaccinations. Only Caucasian adults living in Nashville, Tennessee, USA were represented among the donors. CD4+ T cells were enriched by magnetic negative selection; naive cells were then positively selected on CD45RA, and the negative fraction formed the memory subset. Blood was obtained by leukapheresis, after which PBMCs were separated by Ficoll-Histopaque density gradient centrifugation and cryopreserved in liquid nitrogen vapor phase. Analytical flow cytometry was used to check the purity and quantity of every magnetically sorted T cell population. Each sorted fraction had its genomic DNA isolated and then quantified by UV absorbance on a Nanodrop 2000c.

The V and J genes are TRBV6-1 and TRBJ2-3, with 8 middle bases fitting TRBD2. The source material was naive CD4+ T cells sorted from blood. Read against the paper, the sample's cell subset or site label means: CD45RA+ positively selected. The receptor was derived from a woman in her twenties or thirties in good health. The CDR3 reads as follows: CASKTGGGGTDTQYF. The base sequence is TGTGCCAGCAAGACGGGAGGGGGGGGCACAGATACGCAGTATTTT.